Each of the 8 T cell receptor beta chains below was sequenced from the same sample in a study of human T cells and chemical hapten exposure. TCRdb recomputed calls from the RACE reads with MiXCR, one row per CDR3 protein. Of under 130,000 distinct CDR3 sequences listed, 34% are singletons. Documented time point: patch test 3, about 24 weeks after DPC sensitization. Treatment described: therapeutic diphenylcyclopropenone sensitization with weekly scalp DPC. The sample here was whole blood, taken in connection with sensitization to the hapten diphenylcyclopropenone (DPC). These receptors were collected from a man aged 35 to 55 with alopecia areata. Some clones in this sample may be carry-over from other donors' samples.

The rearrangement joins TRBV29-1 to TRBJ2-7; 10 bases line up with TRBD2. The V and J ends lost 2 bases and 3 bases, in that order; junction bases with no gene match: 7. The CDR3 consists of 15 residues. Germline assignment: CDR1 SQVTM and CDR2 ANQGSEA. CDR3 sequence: CSVERASGSFYEQYV. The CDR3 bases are TGCAGCGTTGAAAGGGCTAGCGGGAGTTTCTACGAGCAGTACGTC.

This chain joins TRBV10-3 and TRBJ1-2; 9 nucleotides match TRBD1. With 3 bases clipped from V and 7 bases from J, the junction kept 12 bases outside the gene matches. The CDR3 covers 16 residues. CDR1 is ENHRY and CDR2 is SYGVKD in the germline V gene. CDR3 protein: CAISEIPRTGGRGYTF. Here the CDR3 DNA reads TGTGCCATCAGTGAAATTCCCCGCACAGGGGGCCGTGGCTACACCTTC.

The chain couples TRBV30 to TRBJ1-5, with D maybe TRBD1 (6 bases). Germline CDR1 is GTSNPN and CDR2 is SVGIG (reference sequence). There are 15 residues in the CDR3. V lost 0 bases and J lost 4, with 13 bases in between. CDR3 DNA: TGTGCCTGGAGTGTACGAGGACAGCTAAATCAGCCCCAGCATTTT. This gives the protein CAWSVRGQLNQPQHF.

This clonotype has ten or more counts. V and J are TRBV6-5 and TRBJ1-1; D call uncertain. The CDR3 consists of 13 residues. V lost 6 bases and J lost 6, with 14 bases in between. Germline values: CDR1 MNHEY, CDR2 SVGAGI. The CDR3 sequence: CASRRLDLAEAFF. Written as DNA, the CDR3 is TGTGCCAGCAGGAGATTAGATCTCGCTGAAGCTTTCTTT.

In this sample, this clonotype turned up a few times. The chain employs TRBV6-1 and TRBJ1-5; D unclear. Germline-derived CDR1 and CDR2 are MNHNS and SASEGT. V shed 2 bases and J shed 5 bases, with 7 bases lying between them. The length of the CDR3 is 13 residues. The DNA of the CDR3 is TGTGCCAGCAGTGAACGGGAGCATCAGCCCCAGCATTTT. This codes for CASSEREHQPQHF.

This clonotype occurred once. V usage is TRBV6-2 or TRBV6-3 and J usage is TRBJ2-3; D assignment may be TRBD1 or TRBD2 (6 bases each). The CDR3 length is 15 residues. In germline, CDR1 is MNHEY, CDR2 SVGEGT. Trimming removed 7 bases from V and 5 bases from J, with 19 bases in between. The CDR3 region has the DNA TGTGCCAGCACCCACGGGGGCACCCGGAGAGATACGCAGTATTTT. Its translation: CASTHGGTRRDTQYF.

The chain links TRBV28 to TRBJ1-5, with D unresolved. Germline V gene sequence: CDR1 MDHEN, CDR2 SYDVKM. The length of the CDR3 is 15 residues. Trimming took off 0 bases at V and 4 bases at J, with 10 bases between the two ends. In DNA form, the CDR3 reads TGTGCCAGCAGTTTATGGAGGTCAGTTAATCAGCCCCAGCATTTT. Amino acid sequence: CASSLWRSVNQPQHF.

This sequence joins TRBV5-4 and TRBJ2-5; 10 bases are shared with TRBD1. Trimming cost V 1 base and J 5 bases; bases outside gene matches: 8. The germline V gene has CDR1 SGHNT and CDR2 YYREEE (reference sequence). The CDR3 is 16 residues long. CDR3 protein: CASSLQLGQGSETQYF. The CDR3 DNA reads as TGTGCCAGCAGCTTGCAACTGGGACAGGGGTCGGAGACCCAGTACTTC.